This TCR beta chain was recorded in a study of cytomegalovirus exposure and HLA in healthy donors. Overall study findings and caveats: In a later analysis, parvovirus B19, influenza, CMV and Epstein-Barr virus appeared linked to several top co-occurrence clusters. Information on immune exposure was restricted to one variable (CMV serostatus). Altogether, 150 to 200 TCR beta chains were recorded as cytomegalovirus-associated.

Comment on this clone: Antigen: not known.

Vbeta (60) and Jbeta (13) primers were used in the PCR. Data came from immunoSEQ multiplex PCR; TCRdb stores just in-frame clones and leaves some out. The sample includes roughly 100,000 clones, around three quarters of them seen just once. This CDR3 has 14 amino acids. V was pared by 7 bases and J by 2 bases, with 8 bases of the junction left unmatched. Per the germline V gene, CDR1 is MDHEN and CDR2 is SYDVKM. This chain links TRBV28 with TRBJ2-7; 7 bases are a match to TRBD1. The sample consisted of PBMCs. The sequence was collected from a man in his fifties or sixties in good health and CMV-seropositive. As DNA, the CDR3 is TGTGCCAGCATCTCTTCGACAGGGCCCTACGAGCAGTACTTC. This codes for CASISSTGPYEQYF.